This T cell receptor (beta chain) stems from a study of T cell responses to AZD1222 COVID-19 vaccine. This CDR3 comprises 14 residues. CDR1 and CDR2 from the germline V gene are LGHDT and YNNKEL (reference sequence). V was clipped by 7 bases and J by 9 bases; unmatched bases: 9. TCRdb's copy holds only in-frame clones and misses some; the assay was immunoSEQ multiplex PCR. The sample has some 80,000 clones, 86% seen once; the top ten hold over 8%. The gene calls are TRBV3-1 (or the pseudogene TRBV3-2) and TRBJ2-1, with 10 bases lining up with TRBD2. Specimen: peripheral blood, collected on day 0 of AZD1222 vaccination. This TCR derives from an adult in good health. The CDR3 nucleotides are TGTGCCAGCATGGGAGCGGGGGGGCATAGTGAGCAGTTCTTC. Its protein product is CASMGAGGHSEQFF.